This record concerns one T cell receptor (beta chain) sequence. Its antigen is undetermined. This entry is derived from a study of shared clonotypes between healthy human individuals. Terminally differentiated effector memory CD45RA+ cells were excluded by CCR7 positive selection of CD45RO-negative cells. All participating donors were Caucasian adults from Nashville, Tennessee. Study findings and constraints: An expected dependence of interdonor clonotype sharing on sequencing depth was noted.

Clones were sequenced by immunoSEQ multiplex PCR, and TCRdb holds only the in-frame ones, with some missing. Among about 680,000 clones listed, around 92% were seen once. This clonotype was sampled from a man under 40 in good health. Sample: naive CD8+ T cells sorted from blood.

CDR3 region: CASKRDLNSYEQYF. CDR3 sequence (DNA): TGTGCCAGTAAGCGGGACTTAAACTCCTACGAGCAGTACTTC. The rearrangement links TRBV6-1 to TRBJ2-7, with 7 bases identical to TRBD2. The V and J ends lost 9 bases and 0 bases, in that order; junction bases with no gene match: 8. CDR3 length equals 14 residues. The germline V gene has CDR1 MNHNS and CDR2 SASEGT.